Following are 27 T cell receptor beta chains from one sample sequenced in a study of blood T cells in healthy people across ages (dated by TCRdb to the mid-2010s). The library was built by means of 5' RACE. Sequencer: Illumina HiSeq 2500. A second PCR of roughly 6 to 11 cycles was run with a J-beta primer mix and a sample-barcoded 5' primer. TCRdb ran its own pipeline on the public reads, namely fastp trimming at Q25 and MiXCR clone calling, and kept in-frame beta chains. Every entry covers one CDR3 protein and lists the most common genes and DNA from its rows. The sample table contains some 1,500,000 distinct CDR3 sequences; only one count was recorded for around 40% of them. Together, the top ten hold over 3.5% of the sample. Specimen: blood. The receptors shown here come from a woman aged 18-35 years in good health.

Written as DNA, the CDR3 is TGCGCCAGCAGCCCGACCTGGAGCAATCAGCCCCAGCATTTT. Its protein is CASSPTWSNQPQHF. This sequence joins TRBV4-1 and TRBJ1-5; D unresolved. The germline CDR1 and CDR2 sequences are MGHRA and YSYEKL. The CDR3 is made up of 14 amino acids. Trimming left V 4 bases short and J 1 base short, with 8 bases between.

A few counts support this clonotype. The rearrangement links TRBV6-2 or TRBV6-3 to TRBJ2-7; TRBD2 matches at 8 bases. Per the germline V gene, CDR1 is MNHEY and CDR2 is SVGEGT. This CDR3 has 17 residues. The V and J ends lost 6 bases and 0 bases, in that order; junction bases with no gene match: 13. The CDR3 spells CASSRNPLAELSYEQYF. CDR3 sequence (DNA): TGTGCCAGCAGCCGCAACCCACTAGCGGAACTCTCCTACGAGCAGTACTTC.

Ten or more counts support this clonotype. The gene calls are TRBV10-3 and TRBJ1-2; TRBD1 matches at 8 bases. V was pared by 10 bases and J by 3 bases, with 13 bases of the junction left unmatched. This CDR3 contains 15 residues. CDR1 and CDR2 (germline): ENHRY, SYGVKD. The CDR3 region has the DNA TGTGCCACCCACTCGCCAGGGGGCCATTACTATGGCTACACCTTC. Translation gives CATHSPGGHYYGYTF.

The chain carries TRBV7-2 and TRBJ1-6; D unclear. The CDR3 extends over 15 amino acids. The V end was cut by 5 bases, the J end by 0 bases, with 8 bases between. Germline-derived CDR1 and CDR2 are SGHTA and FQGNSA. CDR3: CASSPLRSYNSPLHF. CDR3 in DNA: TGTGCCAGCAGCCCCCTTCGCTCCTATAATTCACCCCTCCACTTT.

This chain connects TRBV6-5 to TRBJ2-5; D is possibly TRBD1 (6 bases). Germline V lookup: CDR1 MNHEY, CDR2 SVGAGI. The CDR3 covers 14 residues. Trimming cost V 6 bases and J 4 bases, with 15 bases left between them. The CDR3 nucleotides are TGTGCCAGCAGATCCACAGGGACACGAGAGACCCAGTACTTC. It yields the protein CASRSTGTRETQYF.

The genes are TRBV9 and TRBJ1-3; D possibly corresponds to TRBD1 (5 bases). This CDR3 has 14 residues. Trimming left V 0 bases short and J 5 bases short, with 9 bases between. Germline V gene lookup returns CDR1 SGDLS and CDR2 YYNGEE. The CDR3 coding sequence is TGTGCCAGCAGCGTAGGTGCAGGGCGAAACACCATATATTTT. This sequence encodes CASSVGAGRNTIYF.

In its sample, this clonotype was seen once. The rearrangement joins TRBV24-1 to TRBJ2-7, with D possibly being TRBD2 (6 bases). Trimming removed 6 bases at V and 7 bases at J, with 18 bases between. The CDR3 consists of 14 residues. Germline-derived CDR1 and CDR2 are KGHDR and SFDVKD. DNA for the CDR3: TGTGCCACCAGTCGGGGGACGCCCTACAATGAGCAGTACTTC. Its translation is CATSRGTPYNEQYF.

This clonotype was counted at least ten times. The J gene is TRBJ1-2, the V gene TRBV29-1; a weak D match, TRBD1 (5 bases). The V end lost 4 bases, the J end lost 8 bases, and 11 bases lay between the germline ends. Germline V gene lookup returns CDR1 SQVTM and CDR2 ANQGSEA. This CDR3 region has 11 residues. The CDR3 sequence: CSVGGAEGYTF. The CDR3 DNA follows: TGCAGCGTTGGCGGGGCGGAGGGCTACACCTTC.

The sample holds a few counts of this clonotype. The gene calls are TRBV12-3 or TRBV12-4 and TRBJ1-1, with D perhaps TRBD1 (6 bases). V gave up 7 bases and J gave up 1 base, with 13 bases separating them. The CDR3 length is 14 residues. CDR3 residues: CASNIGRGNTEAFF. The CDR3 DNA reads as TGTGCCAGCAACATAGGCAGGGGGAACACTGAAGCTTTCTTT.

This clonotype was seen ten or more times. The chain employs TRBV29-1 and TRBJ2-1; D ambiguous. CDR1 SQVTM and CDR2 ANQGSEA come from the germline V gene. The V end lost 5 bases, the J end lost 3 bases, and 5 bases lay between the germline ends. There are 11 residues in the CDR3. The CDR3 DNA is TGCAGCGTTTTGTTCTACAATGAGCAGTTCTTC. This sequence encodes CSVLFYNEQFF.

The V gene is TRBV20-1, the J gene TRBJ1-5, with 7 nucleotides matching TRBD1. The CDR3 is 18 residues long. The germline gives CDR1 DFQATT, CDR2 SNEGSKA (reference sequence). V was pared by 3 bases and J by 2 bases, with 16 bases of the junction left unmatched. CDR3 loop: CSASEIGTAYIGNQPQHF. The CDR3 nucleotides read TGCAGTGCTAGTGAGATCGGGACAGCTTATATTGGCAATCAGCCCCAGCATTTT.

J is TRBJ1-1 and V is TRBV30, with D unclear. CDR1 is GTSNPN and CDR2 is SVGIG in the germline V gene (reference sequence). CDR3 length: 10 residues. V lost 1 base and J lost 3, with 0 bases in between. The CDR3 DNA reads TGTGCCTGGAGTGACACTGAAGCTTTCTTT. Protein: CAWSDTEAFF.

CDR3 in DNA: TGTGCCAGCTCACCAGGAGGGGGGGCTCGATCCTACGAGCAGTACTTC. It translates to CASSPGGGARSYEQYF. The chain is built from TRBV18 and TRBJ2-7; a weak D match, TRBD2 (7 bases). This CDR3 is built from 16 residues. Trimming cost V 2 bases and J 1 base, with 15 bases left between them. Germline lookup yields CDR1 KGHSH and CDR2 LQKENI.

This sequence joins TRBV10-1 and TRBJ2-4, with D possibly being TRBD1 or TRBD2 (5 bases each). Judging by the DNA end, TRBJ2-7 fits better; the J call may be wrong. The CDR3 spans 15 residues. CDR1 and CDR2 (germline): WNHNN, SYGVQD (reference sequence). CDR3 bases: TGCGCCAGCAGCGATCGAGTTGGTGGGACGGACGAGCAGTACTTC. Translated: CASSDRVGGTDEQYF.

The chain has TRBV24-1 and TRBJ2-1, with D uncertain. Germline assignment: CDR1 KGHDR and CDR2 SFDVKD. The V end lost 3 bases, the J end lost 8 bases, and 16 bases lay between the germline ends. This CDR3 spans 15 amino acids. CDR3 in amino acids: CATSDRSTTYDEQFF. In DNA form, the CDR3 reads TGTGCCACCAGTGATCGGAGCACGACTTACGATGAGCAGTTCTTC.

The V and J genes are TRBV28 and TRBJ2-4, with D perhaps matching TRBD2 (6 bases). Trimming removed 7 bases from V and 13 bases from J, with 23 bases in between. This CDR3 comprises 14 residues. In germline, CDR1 is MDHEN, CDR2 SYDVKM. Written as DNA, the CDR3 is TGTGCCAGCACCCCCAATCCCGGGACTTGGGAGCAGTACTTC. As protein: CASTPNPGTWEQYF.

The rearrangement uses TRBV6-2 or TRBV6-3 and TRBJ2-3; 11 positions match TRBD2. This CDR3 has 17 amino acids. Germline V CDR1 and CDR2: MNHEY, SVGEGT. The ends lost 4 bases at V and 5 bases at J; junction bases unmatched: 11. Here the CDR3 reads CASSSPRVAGGRDTQYF. CDR3 nucleotide sequence: TGTGCCAGCAGTTCCCCTAGGGTAGCGGGAGGGAGAGATACGCAGTATTTT.

This clonotype appeared a single time. The rearrangement links TRBV5-6 to TRBJ2-3; 11 positions match TRBD2. V trimming: 6 bases; J trimming: 9 bases; junction bases outside the gene matches: 9. The length of the CDR3 is 14 residues. Germline CDR1 SGHDT, CDR2 YYEEEE. DNA of the CDR3: TGTGCCAGCAACCCACTAGCGGGAGCGAGGACGCAGTATTTT. Its translation is CASNPLAGARTQYF.

This clonotype was seen a few times. The chain recombines TRBV27 with TRBJ2-7; the D gene is possibly TRBD1 (5 bases). Germline assignment: CDR1 MNHEY and CDR2 SMNVEV (reference sequence). The CDR3 has 13 residues. Trimming stripped 5 bases from V and 1 base from J, with 9 bases between. The CDR3 is CASSIDSSYEQYF. The CDR3 bases are TGTGCCAGCAGTATTGACAGTTCCTACGAGCAGTACTTC.

The chain combines TRBV20-1 with TRBJ2-5; D gene unclear. The CDR3 covers 14 residues. Germline CDR1 is DFQATT and CDR2 is SNEGSKA (reference sequence). V lost 6 bases, J lost 0 bases, and 14 bases lay in between. The DNA of the CDR3 is TGCAGTGCAACGGACGGCTGGTACCAAGAGACCCAGTACTTC. Protein sequence: CSATDGWYQETQYF.

This chain joins TRBV30 and TRBJ2-1; 9 nucleotides match TRBD2. Germline CDR1 and CDR2: GTSNPN and SVGIG (reference sequence). Trimming took 5 bases from V and 7 from J; bases not matched to a gene: 12. CDR3 length: 15 amino acids. Here the CDR3 DNA reads TGTGCCTGGGAGGGGGGTAGCGGGAGTTTTAATGAGCAGTTCTTC. Translated: CAWEGGSGSFNEQFF.

V usage is TRBV14 and J usage is TRBJ2-5; D remains unclear. Per germline, CDR1 SGHDN and CDR2 FVKESK. The CDR3 consists of 14 residues. V was cut by 0 bases and J by 1 base, with 6 bases left in between. In nucleotides, the CDR3 is TGTGCCAGCAGCCAAGAGATCTTCCAAGAGACCCAGTACTTC. It is translated as CASSQEIFQETQYF.

The chain has TRBV6-5 and TRBJ2-7; perhaps TRBD1 as D (5 bases). Germline-derived CDR1 and CDR2 are MNHEY and SVGAGI. V lost 2 bases and J lost 3, with 14 bases in between. This CDR3 has 15 residues. CDR3 in DNA: TGTGCCAGCAGTTACGGGCAGGGAAACCTCTACGAGCAGTACTTC. Its translation is CASSYGQGNLYEQYF.

The V and J genes are TRBV20-1 and TRBJ2-5; D may be TRBD1 or TRBD2 (6 bases each). Trimming cost V 3 bases and J 5 bases, with 10 bases left between them. Germline loops: CDR1 DFQATT, CDR2 SNEGSKA (reference sequence). This CDR3 spans 12 amino acids. The CDR3 sequence: CSASQGRETQYF. CDR3 DNA sequence: TGCAGTGCTAGTCAGGGGAGGGAGACCCAGTACTTC.

This chain joins TRBV7-9 and TRBJ2-7, with TRBD1 matching 9 bases. The ends lost 1 base at V and 4 bases at J; junction bases unmatched: 5. Germline V gene sequence: CDR1 SEHNR, CDR2 FQNEAQ (reference sequence). This CDR3 has 15 amino acids. CDR3 bases: TGTGCCAGCAGCTTAGGCAGGGACAGGGAGTACGAGCAGTACTTC. It yields the protein CASSLGRDREYEQYF.

This clonotype was detected a few times. The chain links TRBV6-1 to TRBJ1-1; D remains unclear. CDR1 and CDR2 from the germline V gene are MNHNS and SASEGT. V lost 5 bases, J lost 1 base, and 14 bases lay in between. CDR3 size: 15 residues. Here the CDR3 DNA reads TGTGCCAGCAGTTTCGGCCAAACACAGAACACTGAAGCTTTCTTT. Its translation is CASSFGQTQNTEAFF.

This chain connects TRBV7-2 to TRBJ1-5, with a weak D call TRBD1 (5 bases). Trimming stripped 2 bases from V and 0 bases from J, with 14 bases between. There are 17 residues in the CDR3. Germline CDR1 SGHTA, CDR2 FQGNSA. The CDR3 sequence: CASSLFRGDPSNQPQHF. The CDR3, as DNA: TGTGCCAGCAGCTTATTCCGGGGGGATCCTAGCAATCAGCCCCAGCATTTT.